A single sample is the source of the 15 T cell receptor beta chains below, sequenced in a study of T cell responses to AZD1222 COVID-19 vaccine. Clones were read by immunoSEQ multiplex PCR, and TCRdb kept only the in-frame ones, dropping some. The table includes some 91,000 clones, around nine tenths detected once. Sequenced material: peripheral blood, taken on day 0 of AZD1222 vaccination. The receptor source for this set is an adult in good health.

V usage is TRBV30 and J usage is TRBJ2-2; D may be TRBD2 (6 bases). Germline values: CDR1 GTSNPN, CDR2 SVGIG (reference sequence). V lost 2 bases to trimming and J lost 9 bases, with 13 bases between them. The CDR3 spans 13 residues. CDR3 sequence (DNA): TGTGCCTGGAGTTGGGACTTTCTCCGGGAGCTGTTTTTT. It codes for CAWSWDFLRELFF.

The CDR3, as DNA: TGTGCCAGCAGCTTAGCCCAGGGCAAAGGGAGGGTGGTCGATGGCTACACCTTC. Translation: CASSLAQGKGRVVDGYTF. The chain uses TRBV11-3 and TRBJ1-2; maybe TRBD1 (5 bases). The ends were cut back, 1 base at V and 6 bases at J, with 24 bases in the middle. This CDR3 has 18 residues. CDR1 and CDR2 (germline): SGHNT, YENEEA.

V and J are TRBV6-5 and TRBJ2-6; D not certain. Germline loops: CDR1 MNHEY, CDR2 SVGAGI. The CDR3 spans 10 residues. The CDR3 protein is CAVGANVLTF. CDR3 bases: TGTGCAGTTGGGGCCAACGTCCTGACTTTC.

The rearrangement links TRBV15 to TRBJ1-1; D is undetermined. CDR3 length: 15 amino acids. Trimming removed 8 bases from V and 1 base from J, with 17 bases in between. CDR1 LNHNV and CDR2 YYDKDF come from the germline V gene (reference sequence). As DNA, the CDR3 is TGTGCCACCTCCTCAATCCGGCTCGGGAACACTGAAGCTTTCTTT. Protein sequence: CATSSIRLGNTEAFF.

The chain joins TRBV27 to TRBJ2-7; 9 nucleotides align to TRBD2. V shed 6 bases and J 2 bases; nucleotides not matched to a gene: 8. The CDR3 has 15 amino acids. Per germline, CDR1 MNHEY and CDR2 SMNVEV (reference sequence). The CDR3 DNA follows: TGTGCCAGCAGGGCAAGGACTAGCGCGCCCTACGAGCAGTACTTC. Protein sequence: CASRARTSAPYEQYF.

This chain joins TRBV30 and TRBJ1-2; D call uncertain. In germline, CDR1 is GTSNPN, CDR2 SVGIG (reference sequence). The length of the CDR3 is 13 residues. V was cut by 1 base and J by 0 bases, with 6 bases left in between. DNA for the CDR3: TGTGCCTGGAGTGACGGTGCTAACTATGGCTACACCTTC. Its protein is CAWSDGANYGYTF. Using reference TRBV30 and TRBJ1-2 for the parts outside the CDR3, the full variable domain is SQTIHQWPATLVQPVGSPLSLECTVEGTSNPNLYWYRQAAGRGLQLLFYSVGIGQISSEVPQNLSASRPQDRQFILSSKKLLLSDSGFYLCAWSDGANYGYTFGSGTRLTVV.

The chain carries TRBV6-5 and TRBJ1-2, with D maybe TRBD1 (5 bases). CDR3 length: 15 residues. Per the germline V gene, CDR1 is MNHEY and CDR2 is SVGAGI. V was pared by 6 bases and J by 5 bases, with 19 bases between. The CDR3 is CASRERGPELYGYTF. The CDR3 coding sequence is TGTGCCAGCAGGGAGAGGGGCCCCGAACTATATGGCTACACCTTC.

The V and J genes are TRBV30 and TRBJ2-2, with TRBD2 matching over 9 bases. Trimming cost V 7 bases and J 1 base; bases outside gene matches: 1. There are 13 residues in the CDR3. CDR1 GTSNPN and CDR2 SVGIG come from the germline V gene (reference sequence). The CDR3 here is CAFSGRNTGELFF. The CDR3 bases are TGTGCCTTTAGCGGGAGGAACACCGGGGAGCTGTTTTTT.

The gene calls are TRBV7-3 and TRBJ2-4, with D maybe TRBD2 (5 bases). The CDR3 sequence is 16 residues long. V lost 2 bases and J 2 bases, leaving 13 bases between the germline ends. Germline CDR1 reads SGHTA; CDR2 reads FQGTGA. The CDR3 loop reads CASSLLSGRPKNIQYF. The CDR3 DNA follows: TGTGCCAGCAGCTTATTGTCGGGAAGACCCAAAAACATTCAGTACTTC.

This clone was seen just once. This chain connects TRBV13 to TRBJ2-5; the match to TRBD2 covers 9 bases. Germline values: CDR1 PRHDT, CDR2 FYEKMQ (reference sequence). V lost 4 bases and J lost 5; bases outside the gene matches: 14. The CDR3 spans 17 residues. The CDR3 coding sequence is TGTGCCAGCAGCTCTTCATTGACGGGACTAGCTTCGGAGACCCAGTACTTC. Translating it yields CASSSSLTGLASETQYF.

The chain uses TRBV5-4 and TRBJ1-4; the D is unclear. The CDR3 contains 16 residues. Trimming left V 4 bases short and J 0 bases short, with 13 bases between. CDR1 is SGHNT and CDR2 is YYREEE in the germline V gene (reference sequence). The CDR3 bases are TGTGCCAGCAGCCCAAGGGCGGGAGCAACTAATGAAAAACTGTTTTTT. This encodes CASSPRAGATNEKLFF.

This chain uses TRBV3-1 (or the pseudogene TRBV3-2) with TRBJ1-1; 7 bases line up with TRBD1. Germline assignment: CDR1 LGHDT and CDR2 YNNKEL (reference sequence). Trimming cost V 1 base and J 0 bases; bases outside gene matches: 11. CDR3 size: 18 residues. The CDR3 sequence: CASSQAGAGGSMNTEAFF. DNA for the CDR3: TGTGCCAGCAGCCAAGCCGGGGCAGGGGGAAGCATGAACACTGAAGCTTTCTTT.

The chain links TRBV6-1 to TRBJ2-7, with a possible D match to TRBD1 (7 bases). The length of the CDR3 is 15 residues. The germline gives CDR1 MNHNS, CDR2 SASEGT. V was pared by 2 bases and J by 2 bases, with 13 bases between. CDR3 sequence: CASSESQGGAYEQYF. CDR3 nucleotides: TGTGCCAGCAGTGAATCCCAGGGGGGCGCCTACGAGCAGTACTTC.

The V gene is TRBV5-1, the J gene TRBJ2-2; tentatively, D is TRBD2 (5 bases). CDR1 is SGHRS, CDR2 YFSETQ, per germline. The V end was cut by 1 base, the J end by 9 bases, with 13 bases between. The CDR3 totals 14 residues. This chain's CDR3 is CASSLTAAERELFF. CDR3 coding DNA: TGCGCCAGCAGCTTGACAGCGGCAGAAAGGGAGCTGTTTTTT.

This clone was detected only once. CDR3 in amino acids: CSVVGGSNQPQHF. CDR3 nucleotide sequence: TGCAGCGTTGTAGGGGGAAGCAATCAGCCCCAGCATTTT. The chain uses TRBV29-1 and TRBJ1-5; D possibly corresponds to TRBD1 (6 bases). The CDR3 runs 13 residues. Trimming took 4 bases from V and 1 from J, leaving 8 bases between them. Germline V gives CDR1 SQVTM, CDR2 ANQGSEA.